The 8 T cell receptor beta chains listed next were all sequenced from one sample in a study of metastatic and nonmetastatic thyroid tumors (dated by TCRdb to the early 2020s). The receptor library was made with PCR. The sample was run on an Illumina HiSeq 4000. TCRdb redid the processing of the public reads, applying fastp at Q25 and MiXCR, and retained in-frame beta chains. For this sample there are 10,000 or so clones; approximately 33% appear just once. The top ten clonotypes cover nearly 5% of the sample. Before undergoing thyroid surgery, none of the patients had been given any kind of treatment. Sequencing was carried out using tumor tissue. These receptors were collected from a female donor with papillary thyroid cancer or a benign thyroid nodule (not recorded which). Some clones in this sample may be carry-over from other donors' samples.

By sample fraction, this clone is medium-sized. This chain joins TRBV6-1 and TRBJ1-5, with 7 bases lining up with TRBD1. CDR3 length equals 15 residues. The V gene's germline CDR1 is MNHNS and CDR2 SASEGT. The V and J ends lost 2 bases and 4 bases, in that order; junction bases with no gene match: 5. The CDR3 DNA follows: TGTGCCAGCAGTGAATGGGGACAGAATAATCAGCCCCAGCATTTT. It specifies CASSEWGQNNQPQHF.

There are a few counts of this clone. The V call is TRBV30, the J call TRBJ2-5; maybe TRBD1 (6 bases). Trimming removed 4 bases from V and 5 bases from J, with 11 bases in between. The V gene's germline CDR1 is GTSNPN and CDR2 SVGIG (reference sequence). CDR3 length equals 12 residues. As DNA, the CDR3 is TGTGCCTGGAACAGGGCGGATGAGACCCAGTACTTC. This encodes CAWNRADETQYF.

This clone was counted between two and nine times. The junction shows a germline mismatch at one end, possibly a read error. The CDR3 region is CASIETITDTQYF. In DNA form, the CDR3 reads TGCGCCAGCATTGAGACTATCACAGATACGCAGTATTTT. The chain recombines TRBV10-2 with TRBJ2-3; TRBD2 might be the D (5 bases). This CDR3 is built from 13 residues. Germline V gives CDR1 WSHSY, CDR2 SAAADI.

In its sample, this clone is medium-sized. In the same sample, other DNA sequences code for this CDR3. The chain couples TRBV5-1 to TRBJ2-3; D may be TRBD2 (5 bases). There are 16 residues in the CDR3. Trimming cost V 4 bases and J 1 base, with 16 bases left between them. From germline, CDR1 is SGHRS and CDR2 YFSETQ. The CDR3 DNA is TGCGCCAGCAGCCCCGGGGTTAGCGCTCGCACAGATACGCAGTATTTT. Protein sequence: CASSPGVSARTDTQYF.

The V call is TRBV6-1, the J call TRBJ1-2; 7 bases align to TRBD1. The trim removed 6 bases at V and 8 bases at J, leaving 9 bases unmatched. CDR3 length: 13 residues. The germline gives CDR1 MNHNS, CDR2 SASEGT. The CDR3 region is CASSPTGNEGYTF. The CDR3 DNA reads TGTGCCAGCAGCCCGACAGGGAACGAGGGCTACACCTTC.

In the case of this clone: The junction departs from the called germline gene at one end, perhaps through a read error. This chain joins TRBV6-2 or TRBV6-3 and TRBJ1-2; D is undetermined. CDR3 size: 13 residues. From germline, CDR1 is MNHEY and CDR2 SVGEGT. As DNA, the CDR3 is TGTGCCGGCGAAGGAGGGAGTAACCATGGCTACACCTTC. It specifies CAGEGGSNHGYTF.

This clone was detected a few times. V is TRBV6-1 and J is TRBJ2-2; 10 bases line up with TRBD2. The V and J ends lost 7 bases and 5 bases, in that order; junction bases with no gene match: 7. Per the germline V gene, CDR1 is MNHNS and CDR2 is SASEGT. This CDR3 spans 15 amino acids. CDR3 DNA: TGTGCCAGCACAGGACTAGCGGTGGGGACCGGGGAGCTGTTTTTT. Residues: CASTGLAVGTGELFF.

CDR3 loop: CASSIGSDLYGYTF. As DNA, the CDR3 is TGTGCCAGTAGTATCGGCAGTGACCTCTATGGCTACACCTTC. The chain couples TRBV19 to TRBJ1-2, with D hard to call. The CDR3 contains 14 residues. The V and J ends lost 3 bases and 4 bases respectively, with 12 bases between them. Germline CDR1 reads LNHDA; CDR2 reads SQIVND (reference sequence).